This paragraph covers one TCR beta chain sequence. This clonotype was seen ten or more times. Its binding antigen is unknown. Base qualities were left out, and no much larger clone turns up one base away. This record comes from a study of CD8+CD57+ T cells in acquired aplastic anemia (dated by TCRdb to 2017 to 2018). At the level of the whole study: A mean of approximately 3 ug of DNA, ranging from roughly 0.18 to 30 ug, was extracted from sorted CD4+ and CD8+ cells. CD8+CD57+ expansion was defined as a frequency above the mean frequency observed in healthy subjects. The paper as a whole reports these results and caveats: Although 25 to 30 CD8+ CDR3 sequences were shared by patients and controls, these sequences appeared highly expressed in patients and within the immunodominant clones of patients. No significant difference in CD8+ Simpson's diversity was found between patients and healthy controls (P=0.060).

Genomic DNA served as template for TCR beta VDJ combination and CDR3 sequence profiling. An Illumina HiSeq 2000 was used for TCR repertoire sequencing. For the original study's pipeline: TRBV/TRBJ rearrangement plots, CDR3 size and DJ length profiles, and Simpson's diversity index were used to assess repertoires. The most abundant DNA sequence in the deep sequencing data was taken as the immunodominant clone. CDR3 amino acid sequences were checked for sharing between subjects and were compared against published repertoires and the VDJdb database. TCRdb ran its own pipeline on the public reads, namely fastp trimming at Q25 and MiXCR clone calling, and kept in-frame beta chains. CDR3 protein sequences are deduplicated, and each keeps its most common genes and DNA. TCRdb assigned the V and J calls; the authors' analysis was not used. The sample table contains 150,000 to 170,000 distinct CDR3 sequences; only one count was recorded for 52% of them. The top ten clones comprise 10% to 15% of the sample.

Deletion took 5 bases off V and 9 bases off J, with a span of 17 bases between the germline ends. The germline V gene specifies MGHRA as CDR1 and YSYEKL as CDR2. The CDR3, cysteine through phenylalanine, is 14 amino acids long. Kept here is only the CDR3 DNA, which spans 42 bases and is read in frame from base 1. Flow cytometry had shown CD8+CD57+ cell expansion in the patients selected for sequencing. Every patient had a diagnosis of severe acquired aplastic anemia based on International Study of Aplastic Anemia and Agranulocytosis and Camitta criteria. Patients had received no therapy at the time of blood sampling. In this study, sorted CD4+ and CD8+ T cells from the blood of healthy subjects and of severe aplastic anemia patients had their TCR repertoires deep-sequenced. Patients were enrolled under clinicaltrials.gov protocols 00001620, 01623167, 00001397, 00071045, 00081523 and 00961064 in the USA. Ficoll-Paque density gradient centrifugation was used to isolate peripheral blood mononuclear cells. CD4+ and CD8+ T cells were sorted by FACS or magnetic beads before DNA extraction.

Source material: sorted CD4+, CD8+, or CD8+CD57+ T cells (not recorded which) from PBMCs. The rearrangement combines TRBV4-1 with TRBJ2-1; the D gene is possibly TRBD1 or TRBD2, each agreeing over 5 bases. This clonotype was sampled from a human donor with aplastic anemia. The CDR3 here reads CASSVRDPRGEQFF. The nucleotide sequence reads as follows: TGCGCCAGCAGCGTCCGGGACCCAAGGGGTGAGCAGTTCTTC.